What follows are 7 T cell receptor beta chains derived from one specimen sequenced in a study of OX40 agonist ivuxolimab in advanced cancers. Measured with immunoSEQ multiplex PCR; TCRdb has only the in-frame clones, and not every one. Of roughly 80,000 clones listed, roughly 90% are singletons. The source was CD4+ or CD8+ T cells sorted from blood, collected in a trial of the OX40 agonist ivuxolimab. The receptors here all came from an adult with an advanced solid tumor such as melanoma, head and neck, liver or kidney cancer.

The chain is built from TRBV5-1 and TRBJ2-1; tentatively, D is TRBD2 (6 bases). The CDR3 is made up of 15 amino acids. Trimming cost V 1 base and J 5 bases, with 13 bases left between them. The germline V gene encodes CDR1 SGHRS and CDR2 YFSETQ. The chain's CDR3 is CASSLYGGENNEQFF. In DNA, the CDR3 is TGCGCCAGCAGCTTGTATGGCGGGGAGAACAATGAGCAGTTCTTC.

This chain uses TRBV11-3 with TRBJ1-1; D gene ambiguous. Germline values: CDR1 SGHNT, CDR2 YENEEA. The CDR3 spans 13 residues. V was shortened by 5 bases and J by 5 bases, with 12 bases between the two germline ends. The DNA of the CDR3 is TGTGCCAGCAGCGCCTCACGGGTAACTGAAGCTTTCTTT. It specifies CASSASRVTEAFF.

Sample share makes this clone medium-sized. This chain uses TRBV6-5 with TRBJ1-1, with D perhaps TRBD1 (5 bases). In germline, CDR1 is MNHEY, CDR2 SVGAGI. The ends were cut back, 2 bases at V and 0 bases at J, with 7 bases in the middle. The CDR3 is 14 amino acids. CDR3 nucleotides: TGTGCCAGCAGTTACGACAGCATGAACACTGAAGCTTTCTTT. Translated, it gives CASSYDSMNTEAFF.

Of note for this clone: Other DNA sequences within the sample encode an identical CDR3. The chain uses TRBV5-1 and TRBJ2-5, with D possibly being TRBD1 (6 bases). The CDR3 is 13 amino acids. CDR1 SGHRS and CDR2 YFSETQ come from the germline V gene. V was trimmed by 2 bases and J by 2 bases, leaving 7 bases between them. CDR3 sequence (DNA): TGCGCCAGCAGCTTAGGACAGCAAGAGACCCAGTACTTC. This translates into CASSLGQQETQYF.

The rearrangement uses TRBV19 and TRBJ2-3, with 9 bases identical to TRBD2. This CDR3 region has 18 residues. With 7 bases clipped from V and 2 bases from J, the junction kept 16 bases outside the gene matches. In germline, CDR1 is LNHDA, CDR2 SQIVND (reference sequence). In DNA form, the CDR3 reads TGTGCCAGTATTACAAGGGCTAGCGGGACTCTTTTCACAGATACGCAGTATTTT. This codes for CASITRASGTLFTDTQYF.

The CDR3 reads CASSQLSIQETQYF. CDR3 DNA sequence: TGCGCCAGCAGCCAATTGTCCATCCAAGAGACCCAGTACTTC. This sequence joins TRBV4-1 and TRBJ2-5; D gene uncertain. With 2 bases removed from V and 1 base from J, the gap between germline ends came to 8 bases. Germline-derived CDR1 and CDR2 are MGHRA and YSYEKL. The length of the CDR3 is 14 residues.

This clone was seen just once. The V and J genes are TRBV5-1 and TRBJ2-1; 12 nucleotides align to TRBD2. J lost 9 bases, V lost 2 bases, and 6 bases had no gene match. The CDR3 covers 15 residues. CDR1 SGHRS and CDR2 YFSETQ come from the germline V gene. DNA of the CDR3: TGCGCCAGCAGCTTCGTGCTAGCGGGAGGGCCTGAGCAGTTCTTC. Translated: CASSFVLAGGPEQFF. The full variable domain, in which reference TRBV5-1 and TRBJ2-1 provide the parts outside the CDR3, is KAGVTQTPRYLIKTRGQQVTLSCSPISGHRSVSWYQQTPGQGLQFLFEYFSETQRNKGNFPGRFSGRQFSNSRSEMNVSTLELGDSALYLCASSFVLAGGPEQFFGPGTRLTVL.